Detailed here is one T cell receptor beta chain. The target antigen is unknown. This sample was taken from a study of cytomegalovirus exposure and HLA in healthy donors. Whole-study findings and limits: In a later analysis, productive TCRs from donors in an Asian-associated ancestry cluster reportedly carried fewer N-insertions than the cohort mean. It emerged from a later analysis that several of the most significant clusters appeared to be linked to common viral pathogens. A highly shared variant cluster was judged a likely technical artifact. The analysis excluded some indistinguishable V segments, including TRBV6-2 and TRBV6-3.

CDR1 and CDR2 (germline): LGHNA, YNFKEQ. The CDR3 consists of 20 residues. V was trimmed by 3 bases and J by 4 bases, leaving 30 bases between them. In the PCR, 60 Vbeta and 13 Jbeta primers were used. Profiled with immunoSEQ multiplex PCR; TCRdb holds only in-frame clones, not every one. The sample has about 100,000 clones; approximately 72% are singletons. The rearrangement joins TRBV4-2 to TRBJ2-5; weak D call: TRBD1 (6 bases). This receptor was identified in a male donor in good health and CMV-seropositive. The sequenced material came from PBMCs. The CDR3 nucleotides are TGTGCCAGCAGCCAGGGGAACAGGGATCGGTACTACAAAAGTGTAGAGACCCAGTACTTC. Translating gives CASSQGNRDRYYKSVETQYF.